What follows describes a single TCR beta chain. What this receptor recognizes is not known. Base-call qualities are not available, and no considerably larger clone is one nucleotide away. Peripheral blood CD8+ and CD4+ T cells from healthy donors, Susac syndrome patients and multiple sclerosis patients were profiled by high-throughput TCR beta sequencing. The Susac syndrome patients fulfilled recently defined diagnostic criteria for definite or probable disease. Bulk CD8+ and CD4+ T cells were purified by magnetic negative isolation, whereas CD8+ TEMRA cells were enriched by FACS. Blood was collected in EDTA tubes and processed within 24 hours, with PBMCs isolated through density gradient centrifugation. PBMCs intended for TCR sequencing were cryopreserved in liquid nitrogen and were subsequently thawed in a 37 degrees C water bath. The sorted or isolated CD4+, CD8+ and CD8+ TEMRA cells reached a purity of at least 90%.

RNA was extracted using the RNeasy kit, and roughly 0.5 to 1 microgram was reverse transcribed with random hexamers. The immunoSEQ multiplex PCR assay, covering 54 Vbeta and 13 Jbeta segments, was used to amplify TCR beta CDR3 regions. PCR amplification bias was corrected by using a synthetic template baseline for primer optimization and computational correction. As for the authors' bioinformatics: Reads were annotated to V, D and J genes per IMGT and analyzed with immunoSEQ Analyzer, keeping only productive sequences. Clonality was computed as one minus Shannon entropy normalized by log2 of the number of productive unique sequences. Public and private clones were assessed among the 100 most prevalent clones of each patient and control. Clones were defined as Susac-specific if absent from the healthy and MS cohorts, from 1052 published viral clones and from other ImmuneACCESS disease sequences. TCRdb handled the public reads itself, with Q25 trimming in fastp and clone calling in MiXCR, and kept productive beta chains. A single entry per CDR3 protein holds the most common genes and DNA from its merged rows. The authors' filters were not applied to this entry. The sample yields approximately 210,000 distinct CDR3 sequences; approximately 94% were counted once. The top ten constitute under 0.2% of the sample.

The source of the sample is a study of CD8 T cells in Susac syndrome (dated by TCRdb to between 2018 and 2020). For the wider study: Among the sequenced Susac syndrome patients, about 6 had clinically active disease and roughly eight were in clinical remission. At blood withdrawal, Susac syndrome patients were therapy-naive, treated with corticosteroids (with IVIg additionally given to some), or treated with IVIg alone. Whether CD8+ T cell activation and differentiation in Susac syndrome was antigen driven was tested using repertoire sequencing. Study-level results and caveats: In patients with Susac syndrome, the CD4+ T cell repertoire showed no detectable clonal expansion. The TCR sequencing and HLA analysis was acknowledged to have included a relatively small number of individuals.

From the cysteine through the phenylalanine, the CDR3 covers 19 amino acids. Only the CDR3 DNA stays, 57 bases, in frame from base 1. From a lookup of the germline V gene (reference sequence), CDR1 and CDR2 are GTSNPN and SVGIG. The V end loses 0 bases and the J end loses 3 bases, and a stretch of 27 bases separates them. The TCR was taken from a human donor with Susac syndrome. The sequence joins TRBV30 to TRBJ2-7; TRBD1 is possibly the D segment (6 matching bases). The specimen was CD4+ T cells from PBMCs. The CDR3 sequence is CAWSVTRPSGPPRGYEQYF. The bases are TGTGCCTGGAGTGTTACCCGGCCCAGCGGCCCACCCAGGGGCTACGAGCAGTACTTC.